The T cell receptor beta chain under discussion was sequenced for a study of blood T cell repertoires in COVID-19. As for the study in general: Sample material is recorded as cDNA or gDNA derived from T cells, B-cell-depleted T cells, or PBMCs.

Seattle patients were enrolled while actively infected and followed longitudinally. There are 15 residues in the CDR3. V was clipped by 5 bases and J by 1 base; unmatched bases: 7. Germline V CDR1 and CDR2: LNHDA, SQIVND (reference sequence). The assay was immunoSEQ multiplex PCR, and TCRdb's table has in-frame clones only and misses some. Of hundreds of thousands of clones listed, under 90% are singletons. The chain is built from TRBV19 and TRBJ1-1, with 7 bases fitting TRBD1. Sequenced material: peripheral blood. This sequence was found in a woman in her 30s with COVID-19, enrolled during active disease. CDR3 in DNA: TGTGCCAGTAGTCCGCGACAGGGTGGGAACACTGAAGCTTTCTTT. Translated: CASSPRQGGNTEAFF.